Listed here are 26 T cell receptor beta chains from one sample, sequenced in a study of vaccination effects on CD4 cells after COVID-19. For these TCRs, the target antigens are not known. Sequencing was performed with immunoSEQ multiplex PCR; in TCRdb, only in-frame clones are kept and a portion is missing. This table has 37,000 or so clones, about 67% appearing once. The culture ran for approximately nine days before CD4+ T cells were isolated. Vaccination of participants consisted of two doses of either the BNT162b2 or mRNA-1273 vaccine. Sequencing was performed on CD4+ T cells from PBMCs cultured without peptide, taken after COVID-19 vaccination. These receptors all stem from a human donor who received a COVID-19 vaccine.

The chain recombines TRBV15 with TRBJ2-1; TRBD2 aligns across 8 bases. Germline CDR1 LNHNV, CDR2 YYDKDF (reference sequence). This CDR3 region has 15 residues. Trimming took 8 bases from V and 8 from J; bases not matched to a gene: 14. CDR3 amino acids: CATHSPGGPVYEQFF. CDR3 nucleotide sequence: TGTGCCACCCACAGCCCGGGAGGGCCTGTCTATGAGCAGTTCTTC.

The table lists this clone with a few counts. The rearrangement joins TRBV7-9 to TRBJ2-3; D tentatively reads TRBD1 or TRBD2 (5 bases each). V shed 1 base and J shed 2 bases, with 7 bases lying between them. There are 14 residues in the CDR3. Germline CDR1 SEHNR, CDR2 FQNEAQ (reference sequence). In DNA form, the CDR3 reads TGTGCCAGCAGCTTAGGGGACCTCACAGATACGCAGTATTTT. Translated, it gives CASSLGDLTDTQYF. The variable domain in full, completed from reference TRBV7-9 and TRBJ2-3, reads DTGVSQNPRHKITKRGQNVTFRCDPISEHNRLYWYRQTLGQGPEFLTYFQNEAQLEKSRLLSDRFSAERPKGSFSTLEIQRTEQGDSAMYLCASSLGDLTDTQYFGPGTRLTVL.

The chain employs TRBV29-1 and TRBJ1-1, with D perhaps TRBD1 (6 bases). This CDR3 comprises 13 residues. Trimming took 3 bases from V and 3 from J, leaving 11 bases between them. The V gene's germline CDR1 is SQVTM and CDR2 ANQGSEA. In DNA form, the CDR3 reads TGCAGCGTTGATTTTGCAGGGGACACTGAAGCTTTCTTT. Residues: CSVDFAGDTEAFF. Looking up the rest from reference TRBV29-1 and TRBJ1-1 gives the full variable domain: SAVISQKPSRDICQRGTSLTIQCQVDSQVTMMFWYRQQPGQSLTLIATANQGSEATYESGFVIDKFPISRPNLTFSTLTVSNMSPEDSSIYLCSVDFAGDTEAFFGQGTRLTVV.

The chain recombines TRBV6-6 with TRBJ2-7; 8 nucleotides line up with TRBD1. The CDR3 extends over 15 amino acids. The V gene end was trimmed by 5 bases and the J gene end by 0 bases; junction bases not matched to a gene: 6. Germline V CDR1 and CDR2: MNHNY, SVGAGI (reference sequence). CDR3 bases: TGTGCCAGCAGTGGCGGACAGGGAAGCTCCTACGAGCAGTACTTC. As protein: CASSGGQGSSYEQYF.

The genes are TRBV16 and TRBJ2-6, with unresolved D. This CDR3 spans 15 amino acids. Trimming cost V 4 bases and J 1 base, with 8 bases left between them. Germline V lookup: CDR1 KGHSY, CDR2 FQNENV. The CDR3: CASSPDPSGANVLTF. CDR3 bases: TGTGCCAGCAGCCCGGACCCTTCTGGGGCCAACGTCCTGACTTTC.

This clone was counted between two and nine times. The chain recombines TRBV27 with TRBJ2-7; D call uncertain. Looked up from germline, CDR1 is MNHEY and CDR2 is SMNVEV (reference sequence). This CDR3 comprises 14 residues. Deletions cut 5 bases from V and 1 base from J, with 12 bases between. The CDR3 protein is CASSRYGLSYEQYF. The CDR3 nucleotides read TGTGCCAGCAGTAGATACGGCCTGTCCTACGAGCAGTACTTC.

V and J are TRBV5-8 and TRBJ1-6, with 8 bases fitting TRBD1. Germline CDR1 is SGHTS and CDR2 is YDEGEE. The CDR3 totals 17 residues. The trim removed 2 bases at V and 9 bases at J, leaving 13 bases unmatched. The CDR3 reads CASSFVPLTGGSSPLHF. CDR3 DNA: TGTGCCAGCAGCTTCGTACCCCTAACAGGGGGTAGTTCACCCCTCCACTTT.

V and J are TRBV9 and TRBJ2-2; 9 nucleotides line up with TRBD2. CDR3 length equals 17 residues. V shed 0 bases and J 3 bases; nucleotides not matched to a gene: 6. The germline CDR1 and CDR2 sequences are SGDLS and YYNGEE. The CDR3, as DNA: TGTGCCAGCAGCGTAGACTTGCGGGGGGGATACACCGGGGAGCTGTTTTTT. Translated: CASSVDLRGGYTGELFF.

The rearrangement joins TRBV6-4 to TRBJ2-7; the match to TRBD2 covers 8 bases. The CDR3 loop spans 15 amino acids. Per germline, CDR1 MRHNA and CDR2 SNTAGT. J was trimmed by 2 bases and V by 0 bases; bases with no gene match: 3. CDR3 sequence: CASSDSYGGAYEQYF. CDR3 sequence (DNA): TGTGCCAGCAGTGACTCGTACGGGGGGGCCTACGAGCAGTACTTC.

This clone has only a few counts. The V call is TRBV11-2, the J call TRBJ2-3; 8 nucleotides match TRBD2. The CDR3 has 16 amino acids. Per the germline V gene, CDR1 is SGHAT and CDR2 is FQNNGV. V lost 3 bases, J lost 0 bases, and 5 bases stayed unmatched. The DNA of the CDR3 is TGTGCCAGCAGCTTCTTAGCGGGGACTAGCACAGATACGCAGTATTTT. Its protein is CASSFLAGTSTDTQYF.

This rearrangement joins TRBV4-1 to TRBJ1-2; 9 bases line up with TRBD1. V was clipped by 4 bases and J by 2 bases; unmatched bases: 8. Germline V gives CDR1 MGHRA, CDR2 YSYEKL. This CDR3 has 16 residues. CDR3 sequence: CASSRIYRGRNYGYTF. The CDR3 DNA follows: TGCGCCAGCAGCCGGATCTACAGGGGGCGCAACTATGGCTACACCTTC.

The chain combines TRBV13 with TRBJ2-3, with 7 bases identical to TRBD2. Germline CDR1 and CDR2: PRHDT and FYEKMQ (reference sequence). V dropped 4 bases and J dropped 4; count of bases not matched to a gene: 8. The CDR3 is made up of 15 amino acids. CDR3 amino acids: CASSWWGGGSDTQYF. In nucleotides, the CDR3 is TGTGCCAGCAGCTGGTGGGGGGGTGGGTCAGATACGCAGTATTTT. The whole variable domain, remainder taken from reference TRBV13 and TRBJ2-3, is AAGVIQSPRHLIKEKRETATLKCYPIPRHDTVYWYQQGPGQDPQFLISFYEKMQSDKGSIPDRFSAQQFSDYHSELNMSSLELGDSALYFCASSWWGGGSDTQYFGPGTRLTVL.

This chain uses TRBV5-6 with TRBJ2-5; TRBD2 is a possible D gene (5 bases). With 2 bases removed from V and 5 bases from J, the gap between germline ends came to 16 bases. Germline V gives CDR1 SGHDT, CDR2 YYEEEE. The CDR3 is 15 amino acids. This CDR3 is CASSFAGGLIETQYF. In nucleotides, the CDR3 is TGTGCCAGCAGCTTCGCCGGCGGGCTAATCGAGACCCAGTACTTC.

The V and J genes are TRBV4-1 and TRBJ1-1; D not resolved. The CDR3 extends over 15 amino acids. Germline CDR1 reads MGHRA; CDR2 reads YSYEKL. Trimming left V 3 bases short and J 3 bases short, with 14 bases between. The CDR3 here is CASSHKLEGDTEAFF. The CDR3 nucleotides are TGCGCCAGCAGCCACAAACTGGAGGGCGACACTGAAGCTTTCTTT.

This chain uses TRBV5-1 with TRBJ2-2; D is perhaps TRBD1 (7 bases). The V gene lost 4 bases and the J gene lost 2 bases, with 15 bases spanning the gap. Germline CDR1 reads SGHRS; CDR2 reads YFSETQ. There are 16 residues in the CDR3. The CDR3 here is CASSRRDSLNTGELFF. Here the CDR3 DNA reads TGCGCCAGCAGCCGGCGGGACAGTTTAAACACCGGGGAGCTGTTTTTT.

This clone was seen a handful of times. The chain is built from TRBV20-1 and TRBJ2-1; D not resolved. V lost 3 bases, J lost 2 bases, and 8 bases lay in between. The CDR3 is made up of 13 amino acids. The germline V gene has CDR1 DFQATT and CDR2 SNEGSKA (reference sequence). In DNA, the CDR3 is TGCAGTGCTAGTATACCAGCCTACAATGAGCAGTTCTTC. The encoded protein is CSASIPAYNEQFF.

This chain connects TRBV7-8 to TRBJ2-5; 9 bases map to TRBD2. CDR3 size: 18 residues. The V and J ends lost 1 base and 2 bases, in that order; junction bases with no gene match: 11. CDR1 is SGHVS, CDR2 FQNEAQ, per germline. The CDR3, as DNA: TGTGCCAGCAGCTTAGAGGGCTATGGCGGGAGGGGTCAAGAGACCCAGTACTTC. Translated: CASSLEGYGGRGQETQYF.

This sequence joins TRBV6-5 and TRBJ1-5; TRBD1 matches at 8 bases. The CDR3 length is 14 residues. Germline assignment: CDR1 MNHEY and CDR2 SVGAGI. J lost 4 bases, V lost 6 bases, and 5 bases had no gene match. Here the CDR3 reads CASRMDRVNQPQHF. The DNA for the CDR3 is TGTGCCAGCAGGATGGACAGGGTAAATCAGCCCCAGCATTTT.

This clone was observed once. The chain couples TRBV5-1 to TRBJ2-5; TRBD2 aligns across 9 bases. Unmatched junction bases numbered 24, after V lost 5 bases and J lost 1 base. This CDR3 has 21 residues. Germline CDR1 reads SGHRS; CDR2 reads YFSETQ. The CDR3 sequence is CASRPAQNRGWVAGVQETQYF. In nucleotides, the CDR3 is TGCGCCAGCAGACCCGCACAAAACAGGGGCTGGGTAGCGGGAGTCCAAGAGACCCAGTACTTC.

This clone was recorded a few times. This rearrangement joins TRBV11-1 to TRBJ1-6; D uncertain. The CDR3 loop spans 14 amino acids. The V gene's germline CDR1 is SGHAT and CDR2 FQDESV (reference sequence). Trimming pared 1 base from V and 10 bases from J, leaving 11 bases between. The CDR3 protein is CASSLERVGSPLHF. The DNA for the CDR3 is TGTGCCAGCAGCTTAGAGAGGGTAGGCTCACCCCTCCACTTT.

The V and J genes are TRBV6-5 and TRBJ1-6; 9 bases line up with TRBD1. The V gene end was trimmed by 4 bases and the J gene end by 6 bases; junction bases not matched to a gene: 7. Germline V gives CDR1 MNHEY, CDR2 SVGAGI. The CDR3 covers 16 residues. DNA of the CDR3: TGTGCCAGCAGTTCAATTAACAGGGGGCGTAATTCACCCCTCCACTTT. Translation gives CASSSINRGRNSPLHF.

This clone was seen more than once but under ten times. V is TRBV9 and J is TRBJ2-2; no clear D. CDR1 is SGDLS, CDR2 YYNGEE, per germline. Trimming removed 0 bases at V and 2 bases at J, with 8 bases between. The length of the CDR3 is 15 residues. In nucleotides, the CDR3 is TGTGCCAGCAGCGTAGGCGGCGGAAACACCGGGGAGCTGTTTTTT. Amino acid sequence: CASSVGGGNTGELFF.

This clone was observed once. The chain combines TRBV5-4 with TRBJ1-2; D is uncertain. CDR3 size: 14 residues. The V end lost 4 bases, the J end lost 2 bases, and 12 bases lay between the germline ends. The germline V gene has CDR1 SGHNT and CDR2 YYREEE (reference sequence). The CDR3 sequence is CASSPQTGNYGYTF. CDR3 bases: TGTGCCAGCAGCCCCCAGACCGGAAACTATGGCTACACCTTC. The full variable domain, with the rest looked up from reference TRBV5-4 and TRBJ1-2, is ETGVTQSPTHLIKTRGQQVTLRCSSQSGHNTVSWYQQALGQGPQFIFQYYREEENGRGNFPPRFSGLQFPNYSSELNVNALELDDSALYLCASSPQTGNYGYTFGSGTRLTVV.

The chain uses TRBV6-1 and TRBJ1-2; the match to TRBD1 covers 10 bases. J lost 6 bases, V lost 2 bases, and 3 bases had no gene match. CDR1 is MNHNS and CDR2 is SASEGT in the germline V gene. The CDR3 is 14 amino acids. The CDR3 nucleotides are TGTGCCAGCAGTGAACAGGGGACAGGGGATGGCTACACCTTC. This translates into CASSEQGTGDGYTF.

The chain uses TRBV6-5 and TRBJ1-1; 8 bases are shared with TRBD1. The CDR3 spans 15 residues. Germline CDR1 and CDR2: MNHEY and SVGAGI. Germline trimming cut 6 bases from V and 1 base from J; bases unmatched to any gene: 7. The CDR3 sequence: CASRSRGRGNTEAFF. In DNA form, the CDR3 reads TGTGCCAGCAGAAGCAGGGGGCGAGGGAACACTGAAGCTTTCTTT.

The chain has TRBV19 and TRBJ1-2; 7 nucleotides line up with TRBD1. The CDR3 has 15 amino acids. Trimming at V came to 5 bases and at J to 4 bases, leaving 10 bases not matched to a gene. In germline, CDR1 is LNHDA, CDR2 SQIVND (reference sequence). CDR3 bases: TGTGCCAGTAGTGGCAAACAGGGGATCGGCTATGGCTACACCTTC. Its translation is CASSGKQGIGYGYTF.